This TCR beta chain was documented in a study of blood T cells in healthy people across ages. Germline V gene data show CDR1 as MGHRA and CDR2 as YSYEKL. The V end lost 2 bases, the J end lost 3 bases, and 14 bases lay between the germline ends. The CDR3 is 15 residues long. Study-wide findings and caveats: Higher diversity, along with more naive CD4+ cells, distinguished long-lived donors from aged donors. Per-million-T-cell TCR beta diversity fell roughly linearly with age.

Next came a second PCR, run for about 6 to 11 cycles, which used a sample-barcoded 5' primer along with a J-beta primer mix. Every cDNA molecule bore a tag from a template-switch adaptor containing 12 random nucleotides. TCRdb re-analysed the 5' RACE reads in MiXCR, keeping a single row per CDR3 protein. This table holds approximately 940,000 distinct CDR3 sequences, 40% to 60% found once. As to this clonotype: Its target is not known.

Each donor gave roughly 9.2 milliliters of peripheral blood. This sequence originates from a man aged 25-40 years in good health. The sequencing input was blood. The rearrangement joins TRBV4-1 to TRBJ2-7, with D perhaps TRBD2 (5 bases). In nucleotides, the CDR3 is TGCGCCAGCAGCCAATATGACTACAACCACTACGAGCAGTACTTC. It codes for CASSQYDYNHYEQYF.